The 16 T cell receptor beta chains below come from one sample, sequenced in a study of shared clonotypes between healthy human individuals. Clones were sequenced by immunoSEQ multiplex PCR, and TCRdb holds only the in-frame ones, with some missing. The top ten clones hold under 30% of a sample with about 870,000 clones, 80% to 95% of them seen once. CD8 cells regarded as naive lacked CD45RO, were positively chosen for CCR7, and omitted terminally differentiated effector memory CD45RA+ cells. Sequenced sample: naive CD8+ T cells sorted from blood. The receptors were gathered from a man aged 25 to 40 in good health.

The chain is built from TRBV18 and TRBJ2-5, with 11 bases matching TRBD2. This CDR3 spans 20 amino acids. V lost 2 bases to trimming and J lost 3 bases; unmatched junction nucleotides: 17. CDR1 KGHSH and CDR2 LQKENI come from the germline V gene. The CDR3 DNA follows: TGTGCCAGCTCACCATATCGCGGTTTAGTAACTAGCGGGAGTGAAGAGACCCAGTACTTC. Its protein product is CASSPYRGLVTSGSEETQYF. The full variable domain, completed using reference TRBV18 and TRBJ2-5, is NAGVMQNPRHLVRRRGQEARLRCSPMKGHSHVYWYRQLPEEGLKFMVYLQKENIIDESGMPKERFSAEFPKEGPSILRIQQVVRGDSAAYFCASSPYRGLVTSGSEETQYFGPGTRLLVL.

Written as DNA, the CDR3 is TGTGCCAGCAGCGGGGAACTAGCGGGAGGTCGCGAGACCCAGTACTTC. This codes for CASSGELAGGRETQYF. The chain is built from TRBV14 and TRBJ2-5, with 12 bases lining up with TRBD2. The CDR3 sequence is 16 residues long. Germline V gene sequence: CDR1 SGHDN, CDR2 FVKESK. Trimming at V came to 5 bases and at J to 5 bases, leaving 9 bases not matched to a gene.

J is TRBJ2-1 and V is TRBV5-8, with D hard to call. Trimming pared 4 bases from V and 5 bases from J, leaving 10 bases between. CDR1 and CDR2 (germline): SGHTS, YDEGEE. The CDR3 length is 13 residues. Here the CDR3 reads CASSDGPDNEQFF. The CDR3 DNA reads as TGTGCCAGCAGCGACGGGCCGGACAATGAGCAGTTCTTC.

V usage is TRBV7-9 and J usage is TRBJ2-5; the match to TRBD2 covers 9 bases. The germline V gene has CDR1 SEHNR and CDR2 FQNEAQ (reference sequence). J lost 3 bases, V lost 4 bases, and 12 bases had no gene match. This CDR3 contains 17 residues. The CDR3 region is CASSSLMVAGEEETQYF. As DNA, the CDR3 is TGTGCCAGCAGCTCTTTGATGGTAGCGGGGGAGGAAGAGACCCAGTACTTC.

The rearrangement uses TRBV7-6 and TRBJ2-5; unclear D gene. Trimming removed 5 bases at V and 4 bases at J, with 17 bases between. Germline CDR1 SGHVS, CDR2 FNYEAQ. The CDR3 runs to 15 residues. The CDR3 bases are TGTGCCAGCAGCCCCAAGAACGGGTTCCGAGAGACCCAGTACTTC. It is translated as CASSPKNGFRETQYF.

The gene calls are TRBV10-3 and TRBJ2-5; D possibly corresponds to TRBD1 (6 bases). CDR1 is ENHRY, CDR2 SYGVKD, per germline. The V end lost 6 bases, the J end lost 3 bases, and 17 bases lay between the germline ends. The CDR3 runs 15 residues. CDR3 DNA: TGTGCCATCAGCGAGAGGGACACAGCTGAAGAGACCCAGTACTTC. Amino acids: CAISERDTAEETQYF.

This clone was counted once. The rearrangement links TRBV7-2 to TRBJ2-1, with D perhaps assigned TRBD1 or TRBD2 (6 bases each). CDR1 is SGHTA and CDR2 is FQGNSA in the germline V gene. The V and J ends lost 5 bases and 7 bases respectively, with 12 bases between them. CDR3 length: 13 amino acids. The CDR3 here is CASSPRGRNEQFF. CDR3 DNA sequence: TGTGCCAGCAGCCCCCGGGGGCGGAATGAGCAGTTCTTC.

V usage is TRBV6-1 and J usage is TRBJ1-2, with 7 bases identical to TRBD1. This CDR3 contains 14 residues. V shed 2 bases and J 5 bases; nucleotides not matched to a gene: 5. CDR1 and CDR2 (germline): MNHNS, SASEGT. The CDR3, as DNA: TGTGCCAGCAGTGAACCACCAGGGGGGTATGGCTACACCTTC. Its translation: CASSEPPGGYGYTF.

The chain employs TRBV10-3 and TRBJ2-1; D not resolved. This CDR3 has 15 residues. Trimming pared 8 bases from V and 0 bases from J, leaving 14 bases between. CDR1 and CDR2 (germline): ENHRY, SYGVKD. DNA for the CDR3: TGTGCCATCTCCCCCCAATCCAGCTCCTACAATGAGCAGTTCTTC. Encoded protein: CAISPQSSSYNEQFF.

The rearrangement links TRBV7-3 to TRBJ2-1; a weak D match, TRBD2 (7 bases). The CDR3 totals 17 residues. V gave up 5 bases and J gave up 6 bases, with 23 bases separating them. The germline gives CDR1 SGHTA, CDR2 FQGTGA. The DNA for the CDR3 is TGTGCCAGCAGCCCATGGGCGCGTGGGGGGGCGCGCAATGAGCAGTTCTTC. Translating gives CASSPWARGGARNEQFF.

This sequence joins TRBV2 and TRBJ2-1, with unresolved D. From germline, CDR1 is SNHLY and CDR2 FYNNEI. V was pared by 11 bases and J by 5 bases, with 19 bases between. The CDR3 runs to 14 residues. The CDR3 bases are TGTGCCGAAACCAGTGACAAAGACAACAATGAGCAGTTCTTC. This encodes CAETSDKDNNEQFF.

This clone was seen more than once but under ten times. Other DNA sequences in the sample encode the same CDR3. The V gene is TRBV29-1, the J gene TRBJ1-2; no firm D call. Germline CDR1 is SQVTM and CDR2 is ANQGSEA. V dropped 0 bases and J dropped 4 bases, with 3 bases sitting between them. The CDR3 extends over 11 amino acids. In nucleotides, the CDR3 is TGCAGCGTTGAAGACCGCTATGGCTACACCTTC. Translating it yields CSVEDRYGYTF.

The rearrangement joins TRBV27 to TRBJ2-3, with 9 bases fitting TRBD2. Unmatched junction bases numbered 6, after V lost 5 bases and J lost 3 bases. CDR3 size: 15 residues. Germline CDR1 is MNHEY and CDR2 is SMNVEV (reference sequence). The CDR3, as DNA: TGTGCCAGCAGTCCATCTAGCGGGATAACAGATACGCAGTATTTT. Translated: CASSPSSGITDTQYF.

Comments on this clone: The conserved phenylalanine or tryptophan normally closing the CDR3 is absent here, so this likely arose from a read error. No DNA is shown, since the ends of the CDR3 on it are uncertain; the CDR3 is the one TCRdb lists. This chain links TRBV5-1 with TRBJ1-1; TRBD1 is taken as the D call from the table, unchecked against the DNA. The CDR3 sequence runs 12 residues, both termini included. The germline V gene encodes CDR1 SGHRS and CDR2 YFSETQ. CDR3 residues: CASSALGTGPNR.

The genes are TRBV9 and TRBJ2-3; D possibly corresponds to TRBD2 (6 bases). Looked up from germline, CDR1 is SGDLS and CDR2 is YYNGEE. This CDR3 is built from 15 residues. The V and J ends lost 3 bases and 2 bases respectively, with 13 bases between them. As DNA, the CDR3 is TGTGCCAGCAGCGGGGTTGCGGGATTCACAGATACGCAGTATTTT. This encodes CASSGVAGFTDTQYF.

The gene calls are TRBV27 and TRBJ2-3; D is possibly TRBD1 (6 bases). Germline CDR1 and CDR2: MNHEY and SMNVEV (reference sequence). The CDR3 loop spans 17 amino acids. V was shortened by 5 bases and J by 1 base, with 19 bases between the two germline ends. In nucleotides, the CDR3 is TGTGCCAGCAGTATACTGGGGACACCCCGGGGCACAGATACGCAGTATTTT. Its protein product is CASSILGTPRGTDTQYF.